This TCR beta chain was recorded in a study of cytomegalovirus exposure and HLA in healthy donors. Study-wide results and caveats: Prior analysis indicated that the majority of TCR beta V segments exhibited productivity approximately 90% or approximately 30% of the time. Later analysis suggested most CMV-associated TCR beta chains were HLA-restricted. TCR beta V- and J-gene trimming was later associated with a missense DCLRE1C variant.

Each donor was healthy, and each was a bone marrow donor. PCR employed 60 Vbeta and 13 Jbeta primers. Clones were sequenced by immunoSEQ multiplex PCR, and TCRdb holds only the in-frame ones, with some missing. The repertoire consists of over 130,000 clones, with 88% occurring once and the leading ten covering 0.51%. Notes on this clone: Its antigen remains unidentified.

V shed 3 bases, J shed 1 base, and the junction held 8 bases outside the gene matches. Germline V gene data show CDR1 as SEHNR and CDR2 as FQNEAQ (reference sequence). The CDR3 has 18 residues. The sample taken for sequencing was PBMCs. This TCR derives from a woman in her 40s in good health and CMV-seronegative. This sequence joins TRBV7-9 and TRBJ2-3, with 12 nucleotides matching TRBD2. The CDR3 DNA is TGTGCCAGCAGCTTCGACCTTAGACTAGCGGGAGGCACAGATACGCAGTATTTT. This encodes CASSFDLRLAGGTDTQYF.